This passage covers 14 T cell receptor beta chains from one sample sequenced in a study of Siglec-9 on CD8 T cells in melanoma. Data came from immunoSEQ multiplex PCR; TCRdb stores just in-frame clones and leaves some out. The sample carries roughly 30,000 clones, 80% recorded once. Sequences were obtained from Siglec-9- CD8+ T cells sorted from blood. All receptors derive from a human donor in good health.

The rearrangement uses TRBV11-2 and TRBJ1-3; 8 bases line up with TRBD1. The V gene end was trimmed by 2 bases and the J gene end by 0 bases; junction bases not matched to a gene: 6. The CDR3 is 17 residues long. Germline-derived CDR1 and CDR2 are SGHAT and FQNNGV. This CDR3 is CASSLRKTGGSGNTIYF. CDR3 bases: TGTGCCAGCAGCTTACGCAAAACAGGGGGCTCTGGAAACACCATATATTTT. Filled out from reference TRBV11-2 and TRBJ1-3, the complete variable domain reads EAGVAQSPRYKIIEKRQSVAFWCNPISGHATLYWYQQILGQGPKLLIQFQNNGVVDDSQLPKDRFSAERLKGVDSTLKIQPAKLEDSAVYLCASSLRKTGGSGNTIYFGEGSWLTVV.

The genes are TRBV19 and TRBJ2-1; D gene uncertain. The V gene lost 4 bases and the J gene lost 0 bases, with 10 bases spanning the gap. There are 15 residues in the CDR3. Germline V gene lookup returns CDR1 LNHDA and CDR2 SQIVND (reference sequence). CDR3 protein: CASSTTVGSYNEQFF. In nucleotides, the CDR3 is TGTGCCAGTAGTACTACAGTGGGCTCCTACAATGAGCAGTTCTTC.

The V and J genes are TRBV7-8 and TRBJ2-3; no definite D call. CDR3 length: 13 amino acids. Trimming removed 8 bases at V and 2 bases at J, with 11 bases between. CDR1 is SGHVS and CDR2 is FQNEAQ in the germline V gene. This CDR3 reads CASQKVYTDTQYF. Written as DNA, the CDR3 is TGTGCCAGCCAGAAGGTATACACAGATACGCAGTATTTT.

This clone showed up just once. J is TRBJ2-7 and V is TRBV14; D tentatively reads TRBD1 or TRBD2 (6 bases each). Between the trimmed V and J ends, which lost 4 bases and 1 base, there was a span of 8 bases. Germline loops: CDR1 SGHDN, CDR2 FVKESK. This CDR3 comprises 13 residues. The CDR3 bases are TGTGCCAGCAGCCTAGGGGGGTCCTACGAGCAGTACTTC. It yields the protein CASSLGGSYEQYF.

The chain couples TRBV7-8 to TRBJ1-1; possible D gene TRBD1, 5 bases. The CDR3 runs 12 residues. Germline CDR1 SGHVS, CDR2 FQNEAQ. Trimming pared 5 bases from V and 9 bases from J, leaving 13 bases between. The CDR3 DNA sequence: TGTGCCAGCAGCCCGGCGGTGGGGCAAGCTTTCTTT. It encodes CASSPAVGQAFF.

V usage is TRBV5-6 and J usage is TRBJ1-1; D is unresolved. Germline CDR1 is SGHDT and CDR2 is YYEEEE. V lost 2 bases and J lost 2, with 10 bases in between. The length of the CDR3 is 14 residues. The CDR3: CASSFPGPNTEAFF. As DNA, the CDR3 is TGTGCCAGCAGCTTTCCGGGCCCAAACACTGAAGCTTTCTTT.

This clone was seen just once. The chain combines TRBV27 with TRBJ1-5; 9 bases agree with TRBD1. CDR3 length equals 17 residues. The V gene's germline CDR1 is MNHEY and CDR2 SMNVEV (reference sequence). After removal of 6 bases from V and 0 bases from J, the junction contained 9 bases not matched to a gene. The CDR3 nucleotides read TGTGCCAGCAGAGATTCCGGGACAGGGAATAGCAATCAGCCCCAGCATTTT. Its translation: CASRDSGTGNSNQPQHF.

This chain uses TRBV6-6 with TRBJ2-3; 8 nucleotides agree with TRBD1. Unmatched junction bases numbered 8, after V lost 8 bases and J lost 1 base. The CDR3 loop spans 15 amino acids. The V gene's germline CDR1 is MNHNY and CDR2 SVGAGI (reference sequence). The CDR3 coding sequence is TGTGCCAGCGAAGACAGGGGAAGGGGCACAGATACGCAGTATTTT. It specifies CASEDRGRGTDTQYF.

This clone was counted a few times. The V call is TRBV5-4, the J call TRBJ1-1; unclear D gene. V lost 4 bases and J 1 base, leaving 8 bases between the germline ends. This CDR3 has 13 amino acids. CDR1 is SGHNT, CDR2 YYREEE, per germline (reference sequence). The CDR3 nucleotides are TGTGCCAGCAGCCCTGACTGGAACACTGAAGCTTTCTTT. Its protein is CASSPDWNTEAFF.

The V call is TRBV2, the J call TRBJ1-5; a possible D gene is TRBD1 (5 bases). This CDR3 has 12 residues. Germline V CDR1 and CDR2: SNHLY, FYNNEI. Deletions cut 6 bases from V and 8 bases from J, with 11 bases between. DNA for the CDR3: TGTGCCAGCAGCCAGGGCGGGGAGCCCCAGCATTTT. Amino acid sequence: CASSQGGEPQHF.

This clone was counted between two and nine times. The chain has TRBV5-4 and TRBJ1-2; D may be TRBD1 (6 bases). Germline V gene data show CDR1 as SGHNT and CDR2 as YYREEE (reference sequence). This CDR3 is built from 15 residues. Trimming stripped 4 bases from V and 4 bases from J, with 17 bases between. For the CDR3, the DNA is TGTGCCAGCAGCACTTGGACAGAGGGTCCCTATGGCTACACCTTC. This gives the protein CASSTWTEGPYGYTF.

The V call is TRBV25-1, the J call TRBJ2-1, with D hard to call. This CDR3 has 13 residues. Trimming took 4 bases from V and 8 from J, leaving 12 bases between them. Germline-derived CDR1 and CDR2 are MGHDK and SYGVNS. CDR3 nucleotides: TGTGCCAGCAGTGGTGGGATGGCGGATGAGCAGTTCTTC. It codes for CASSGGMADEQFF.

The genes are TRBV7-9 and TRBJ1-3; D is uncertain. V lost 1 base and J 4 bases, leaving 17 bases between the germline ends. This CDR3 comprises 17 residues. CDR1 and CDR2 from the germline V gene are SEHNR and FQNEAQ (reference sequence). This chain's CDR3 is CASSLGVMGSEGNTIYF. DNA for the CDR3: TGTGCCAGCAGCTTAGGGGTTATGGGGAGTGAAGGAAACACCATATATTTT.

The V call is TRBV15, the J call TRBJ2-2; 11 bases align to TRBD1. The germline CDR1 and CDR2 sequences are LNHNV and YYDKDF (reference sequence). V lost 1 base, J lost 1 base, and 11 bases stayed unmatched. The CDR3 loop spans 20 amino acids. CDR3: CATSRGYWTGGLLNTGELFF. The CDR3 bases are TGTGCCACCAGCAGAGGCTATTGGACAGGGGGCCTATTGAACACCGGGGAGCTGTTTTTT.